This T cell receptor beta chain was documented in a study of human T cells and chemical hapten exposure. Findings and caveats of the study: Expanded TCR counts at PT1 were positively correlated with the patch test score.

One entry per CDR3 protein results from TCRdb running MiXCR on the RACE reads. The sample shows about 110,000 distinct CDR3 sequences, 9.2% of them seen only once. Time point described: patch test 2, 6 weeks after DPC sensitization. Sample treatment: therapeutic diphenylcyclopropenone sensitization with weekly scalp DPC. This clonotype was seen only a few times. As yet, its antigen is unknown. The CDR3 spans 14 residues. The germline V gene encodes CDR1 KGHSH and CDR2 LQKENI. V lost 2 bases to trimming and J lost 7 bases; unmatched junction nucleotides: 4. Sequenced here: whole blood, sampled in connection with sensitization to the hapten diphenylcyclopropenone (DPC). The clonotype was recovered from a woman aged 40-49 years with alopecia areata. Some clones in this sample may be carry-over from other donors' samples. The chain combines TRBV18 with TRBJ2-1, with 8 positions matching TRBD1. Here the CDR3 reads CASSPLDRVNEQFF. In DNA form, the CDR3 reads TGTGCCAGCTCACCATTGGACAGGGTGAATGAGCAGTTCTTC.